This T cell receptor beta chain was sequenced during a study of blood T cell repertoires in COVID-19. Study-level background: PBMCs, B-cell-depleted T cells, or T cells were the source of the cDNA or gDNA that made up the material.

How the authors handled the data: Reference gene primer amplification gave estimated nucleated cell counts. TCRdb's copy holds only in-frame clones and misses some; the assay was immunoSEQ multiplex PCR. D and trimming come from the DNA, and the V and J calls and clone size come from that table. Of 180,000 or so clones in the sample, roughly 83% were seen once. Adults between roughly 18 and 95 years of age took part from some 25 US areas. Cohort 3 donors were reported recovered after two negative PCRs, clearance, or symptom resolution. Sequencing used PBMCs or T cells enriched from blood (not recorded which). The TCR was taken from a woman between 50 and 59 years old who had recovered from COVID-19.

This chain's CDR3 is CASSLTSGSSYNEQFF. CDR3 nucleotides: TGCGCCAGCAGCTTGACTAGCGGGAGCTCCTACAATGAGCAGTTCTTC. This chain connects TRBV5-1 to TRBJ2-1; TRBD2 agrees at 11 bases. The germline V gene has CDR1 SGHRS and CDR2 YFSETQ. V lost 1 base and J lost 0; bases outside the gene matches: 0. The CDR3 extends over 16 amino acids.